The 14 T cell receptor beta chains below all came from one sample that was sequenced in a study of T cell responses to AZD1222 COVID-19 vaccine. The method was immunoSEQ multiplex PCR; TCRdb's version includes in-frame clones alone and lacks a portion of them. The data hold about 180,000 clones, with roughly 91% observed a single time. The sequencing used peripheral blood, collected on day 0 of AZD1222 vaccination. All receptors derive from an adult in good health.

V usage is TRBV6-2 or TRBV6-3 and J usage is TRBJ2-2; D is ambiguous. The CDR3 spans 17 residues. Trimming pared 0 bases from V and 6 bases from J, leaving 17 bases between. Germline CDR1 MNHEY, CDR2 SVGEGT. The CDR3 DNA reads TGTGCCAGCAGTTACTCGAGTAGTAGGCTAATCGCCGGGGAGCTGTTTTTT. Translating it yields CASSYSSSRLIAGELFF.

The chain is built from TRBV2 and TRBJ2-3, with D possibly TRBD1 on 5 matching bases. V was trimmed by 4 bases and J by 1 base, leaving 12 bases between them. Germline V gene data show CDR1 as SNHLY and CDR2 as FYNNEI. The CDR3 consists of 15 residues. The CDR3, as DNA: TGTGCCAGCAGTGGAGTCCCCAGGGGCACAGATACGCAGTATTTT. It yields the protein CASSGVPRGTDTQYF.

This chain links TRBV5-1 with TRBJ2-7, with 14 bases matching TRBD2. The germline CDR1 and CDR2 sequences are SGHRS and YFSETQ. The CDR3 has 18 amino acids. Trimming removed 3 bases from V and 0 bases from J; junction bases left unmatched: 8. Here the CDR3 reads CASSSGLAGAGFSYEQYF. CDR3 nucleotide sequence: TGCGCCAGCAGCTCGGGACTAGCGGGAGCTGGGTTCTCCTACGAGCAGTACTTC.

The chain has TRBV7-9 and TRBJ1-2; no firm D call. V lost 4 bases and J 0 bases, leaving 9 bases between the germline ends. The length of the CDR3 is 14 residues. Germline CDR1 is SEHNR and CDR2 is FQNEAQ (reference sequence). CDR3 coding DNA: TGTGCCAGCAGCTCCCCGGGCTCTAACTATGGCTACACCTTC. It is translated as CASSSPGSNYGYTF.

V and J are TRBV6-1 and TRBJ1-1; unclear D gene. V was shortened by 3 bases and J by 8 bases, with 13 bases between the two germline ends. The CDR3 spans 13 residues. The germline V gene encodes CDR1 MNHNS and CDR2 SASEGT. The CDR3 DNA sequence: TGTGCCAGCAGTGAGGCCCCGGCCAGAGAAGCTTTCTTT. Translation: CASSEAPAREAFF.

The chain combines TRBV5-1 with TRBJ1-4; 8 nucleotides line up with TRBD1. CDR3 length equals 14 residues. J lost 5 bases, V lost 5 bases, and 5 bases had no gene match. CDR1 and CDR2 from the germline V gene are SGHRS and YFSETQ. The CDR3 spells CASSTTGGNEKLFF. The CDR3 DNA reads TGCGCCAGCAGTACCACAGGGGGGAATGAAAAACTGTTTTTT. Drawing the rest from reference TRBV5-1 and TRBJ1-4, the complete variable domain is KAGVTQTPRYLIKTRGQQVTLSCSPISGHRSVSWYQQTPGQGLQFLFEYFSETQRNKGNFPGRFSGRQFSNSRSEMNVSTLELGDSALYLCASSTTGGNEKLFFGSGTQLSVL.

CDR3 region: CASSDTGTGIRQPQHF. CDR3 DNA sequence: TGTGCCAGCAGTGACACCGGGACAGGTATTCGTCAGCCCCAGCATTTT. The gene calls are TRBV6-1 and TRBJ1-5; TRBD1 matches 8 bases. This CDR3 region has 16 residues. CDR1 and CDR2 from the germline V gene are MNHNS and SASEGT. With 3 bases clipped from V and 6 bases from J, the junction kept 10 bases outside the gene matches.

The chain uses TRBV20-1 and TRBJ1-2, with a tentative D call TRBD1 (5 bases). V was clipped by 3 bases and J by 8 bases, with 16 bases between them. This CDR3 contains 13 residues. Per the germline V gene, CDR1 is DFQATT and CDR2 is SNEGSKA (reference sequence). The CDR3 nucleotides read TGCAGTGCTAGTCGACAGCCCTTGGGGGGCTACACCTTC. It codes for CSASRQPLGGYTF.

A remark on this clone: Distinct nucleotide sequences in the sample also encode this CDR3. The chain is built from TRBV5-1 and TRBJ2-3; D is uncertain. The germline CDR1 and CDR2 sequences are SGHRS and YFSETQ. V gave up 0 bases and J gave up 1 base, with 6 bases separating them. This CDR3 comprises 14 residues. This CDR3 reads CASSLGTGTDTQYF. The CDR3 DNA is TGCGCCAGCAGCTTGGGGACCGGCACAGATACGCAGTATTTT. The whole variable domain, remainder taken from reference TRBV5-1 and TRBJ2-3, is KAGVTQTPRYLIKTRGQQVTLSCSPISGHRSVSWYQQTPGQGLQFLFEYFSETQRNKGNFPGRFSGRQFSNSRSEMNVSTLELGDSALYLCASSLGTGTDTQYFGPGTRLTVL.

Here the CDR3 DNA reads TGTGCCACCAGCAGGGGGGGACTAGAGGGGACCTACAATGAGCAGTTCTTC. This codes for CATSRGGLEGTYNEQFF. V is TRBV15 and J is TRBJ2-1, with TRBD2 identical over 8 bases. The germline CDR1 and CDR2 sequences are LNHNV and YYDKDF (reference sequence). The CDR3 consists of 17 residues. V dropped 3 bases and J dropped 2; count of bases not matched to a gene: 9.

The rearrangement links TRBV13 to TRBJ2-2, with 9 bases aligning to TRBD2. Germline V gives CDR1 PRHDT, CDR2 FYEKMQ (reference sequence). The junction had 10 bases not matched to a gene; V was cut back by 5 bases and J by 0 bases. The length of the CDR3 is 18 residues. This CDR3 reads CASSQTSGRATNTGELFF. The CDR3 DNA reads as TGTGCCAGCAGCCAAACTAGCGGGCGGGCGACGAACACCGGGGAGCTGTTTTTT.

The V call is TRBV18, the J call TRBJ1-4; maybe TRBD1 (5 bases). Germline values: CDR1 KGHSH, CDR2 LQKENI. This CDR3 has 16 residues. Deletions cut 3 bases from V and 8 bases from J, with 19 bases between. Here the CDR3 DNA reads TGTGCCAGCTCACCTGTCACCGTGCCCGGGGGGGAAAAACTGTTTTTT. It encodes CASSPVTVPGGEKLFF.

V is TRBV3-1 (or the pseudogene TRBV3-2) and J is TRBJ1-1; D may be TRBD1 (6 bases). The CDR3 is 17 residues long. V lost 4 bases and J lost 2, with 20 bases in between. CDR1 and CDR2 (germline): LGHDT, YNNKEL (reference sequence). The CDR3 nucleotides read TGTGCCAGCAGCCCTGGGAATGTGGGGGCTTTTAACACTGAAGCTTTCTTT. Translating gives CASSPGNVGAFNTEAFF.

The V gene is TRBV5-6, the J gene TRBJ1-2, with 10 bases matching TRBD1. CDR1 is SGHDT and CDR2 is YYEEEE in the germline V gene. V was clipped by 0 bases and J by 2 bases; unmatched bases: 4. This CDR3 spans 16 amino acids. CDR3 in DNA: TGTGCCAGCAGCTTGGGGGGACAGGGGAAGAACTATGGCTACACCTTC. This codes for CASSLGGQGKNYGYTF.